This TCR beta chain was sequenced during a study of shared clonotypes between healthy human individuals. Study findings and constraints: Though the depth was large, rarefaction showed that sorted-subset sequencing was incomplete.

Concerning this clone: Its antigen is not identified.

The germline V gene encodes CDR1 MNHNY and CDR2 SVGAGI (reference sequence). This CDR3 is 14 amino acids long. Trimming left V 0 bases short and J 1 base short, with 6 bases between. Original handling: Filtering differed for immunoSEQ, which gave only junction sequences without quality scores. Assay: immunoSEQ multiplex PCR; the TCRdb copy retains only in-frame clones and omits some. V and J calls and clone size follow that table, whereas D and trimming were derived from the DNA. The sample lists roughly 1,100,000 clones, about three quarters occurring once. Healthy adults negative for HIV, lacking recent acute infections or vaccinations, served as donors.

The chain combines TRBV6-6 with TRBJ1-1; D is unresolved. The sequenced sample was memory CD4+ T cells sorted from blood. The subset was: CD45RA-negative fraction. This sequence was found in a young man in good health. CDR3 region: CASSYSWANTEAFF. The CDR3 DNA is TGTGCCAGCAGTTACTCGTGGGCGAACACTGAAGCTTTCTTT.